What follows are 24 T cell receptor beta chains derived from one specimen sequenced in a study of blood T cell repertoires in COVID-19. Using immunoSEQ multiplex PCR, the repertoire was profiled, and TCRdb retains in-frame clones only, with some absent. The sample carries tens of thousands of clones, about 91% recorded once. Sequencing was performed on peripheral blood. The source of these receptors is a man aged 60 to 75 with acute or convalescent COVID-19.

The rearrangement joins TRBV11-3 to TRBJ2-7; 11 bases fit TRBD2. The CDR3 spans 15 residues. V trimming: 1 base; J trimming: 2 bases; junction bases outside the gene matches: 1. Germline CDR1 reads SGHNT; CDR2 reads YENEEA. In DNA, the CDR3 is TGTGCCAGCAGCTTAGGTAGCGGGAGGGCCTACGAGCAGTACTTC. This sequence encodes CASSLGSGRAYEQYF.

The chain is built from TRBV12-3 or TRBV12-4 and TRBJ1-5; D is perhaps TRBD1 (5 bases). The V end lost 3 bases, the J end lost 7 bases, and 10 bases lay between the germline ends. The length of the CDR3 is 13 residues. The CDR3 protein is CASSLGRGQPQHF. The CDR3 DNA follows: TGTGCCAGCAGTTTGGGGAGGGGCCAGCCCCAGCATTTT.

Here the CDR3 reads CASSHLGDRETQYF. CDR3 nucleotides: TGTGCCAGCAGCCATCTGGGAGACCGGGAGACCCAGTACTTC. The chain links TRBV3-1 (or the pseudogene TRBV3-2) to TRBJ2-5; D is possibly TRBD2 (5 bases). The CDR3 sequence is 14 residues long. The germline V gene encodes CDR1 LGHDT and CDR2 YNNKEL (reference sequence). Trimming left V 3 bases short and J 5 bases short, with 13 bases between.

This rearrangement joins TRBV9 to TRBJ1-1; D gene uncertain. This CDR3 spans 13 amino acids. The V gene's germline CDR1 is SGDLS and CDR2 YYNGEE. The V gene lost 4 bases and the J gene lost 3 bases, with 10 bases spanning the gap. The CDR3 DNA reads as TGTGCCAGCAGCACCCTGGGCCACACTGAAGCTTTCTTT. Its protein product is CASSTLGHTEAFF.

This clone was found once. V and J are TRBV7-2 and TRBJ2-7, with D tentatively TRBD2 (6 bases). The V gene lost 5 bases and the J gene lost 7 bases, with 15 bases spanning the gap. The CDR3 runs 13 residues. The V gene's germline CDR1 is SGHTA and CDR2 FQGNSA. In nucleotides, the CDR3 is TGTGCCAGCAGCCGGGGGACCTTGGAAGAGCAGTACTTC. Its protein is CASSRGTLEEQYF.

CDR3 in amino acids: CASSLFRKSPLHF. The CDR3 bases are TGTGCCAGCAGCTTATTCAGAAAGTCACCCCTCCACTTT. This chain links TRBV11-2 with TRBJ1-6; D call uncertain. V was clipped by 2 bases and J by 10 bases, with 9 bases between them. Germline assignment: CDR1 SGHAT and CDR2 FQNNGV. CDR3 length: 13 residues. Full variable domain (remainder filled in from reference TRBV11-2 and TRBJ1-6): EAGVAQSPRYKIIEKRQSVAFWCNPISGHATLYWYQQILGQGPKLLIQFQNNGVVDDSQLPKDRFSAERLKGVDSTLKIQPAKLEDSAVYLCASSLFRKSPLHFGNGTRLTVT.

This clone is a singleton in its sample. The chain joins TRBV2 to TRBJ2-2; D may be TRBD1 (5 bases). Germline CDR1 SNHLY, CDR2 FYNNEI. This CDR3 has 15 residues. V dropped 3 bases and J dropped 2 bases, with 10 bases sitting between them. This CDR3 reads CASSDRRVNTGELFF. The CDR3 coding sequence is TGTGCCAGCAGTGATCGCAGGGTTAACACCGGGGAGCTGTTTTTT.

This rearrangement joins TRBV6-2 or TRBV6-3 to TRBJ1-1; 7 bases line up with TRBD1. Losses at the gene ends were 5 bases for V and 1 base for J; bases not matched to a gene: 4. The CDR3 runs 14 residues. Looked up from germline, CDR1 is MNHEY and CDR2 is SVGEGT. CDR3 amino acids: CASSHDRENTEAFF. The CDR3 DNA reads TGTGCCAGCAGTCACGACAGGGAGAACACTGAAGCTTTCTTT.

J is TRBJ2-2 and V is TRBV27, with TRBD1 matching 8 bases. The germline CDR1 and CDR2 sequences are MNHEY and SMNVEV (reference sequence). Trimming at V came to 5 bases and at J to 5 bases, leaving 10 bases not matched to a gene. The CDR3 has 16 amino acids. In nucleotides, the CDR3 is TGTGCCAGCAGTAGATTTCAGGGGGCCGGTACCGGGGAGCTGTTTTTT. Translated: CASSRFQGAGTGELFF.

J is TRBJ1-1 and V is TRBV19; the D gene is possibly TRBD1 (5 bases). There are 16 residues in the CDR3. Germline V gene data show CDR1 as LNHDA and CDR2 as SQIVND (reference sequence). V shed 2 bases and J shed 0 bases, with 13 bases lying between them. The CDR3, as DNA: TGTGCCAGTAGTATAAAGTTGCCAGGGATGAACACTGAAGCTTTCTTT. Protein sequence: CASSIKLPGMNTEAFF.

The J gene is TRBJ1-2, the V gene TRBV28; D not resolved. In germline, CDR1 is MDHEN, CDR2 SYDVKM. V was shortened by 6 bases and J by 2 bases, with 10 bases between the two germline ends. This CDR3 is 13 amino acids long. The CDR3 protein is CASSSPSNYGYTF. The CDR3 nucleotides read TGTGCCAGCAGCTCCCCCTCCAACTATGGCTACACCTTC.

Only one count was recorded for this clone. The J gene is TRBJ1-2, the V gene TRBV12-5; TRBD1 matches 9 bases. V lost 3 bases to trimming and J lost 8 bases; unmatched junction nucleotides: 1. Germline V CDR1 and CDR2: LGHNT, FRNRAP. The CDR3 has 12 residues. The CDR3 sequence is CASGLQGAGYTF. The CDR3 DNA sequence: TGTGCTAGTGGTTTACAGGGGGCAGGCTACACCTTC.

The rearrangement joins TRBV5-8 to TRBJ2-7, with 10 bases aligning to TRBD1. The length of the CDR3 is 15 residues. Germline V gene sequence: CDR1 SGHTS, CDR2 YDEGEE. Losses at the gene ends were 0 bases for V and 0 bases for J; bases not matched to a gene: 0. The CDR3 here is CASSLGTGGSYEQYF. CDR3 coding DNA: TGTGCCAGCAGCTTGGGGACAGGGGGCTCCTACGAGCAGTACTTC.

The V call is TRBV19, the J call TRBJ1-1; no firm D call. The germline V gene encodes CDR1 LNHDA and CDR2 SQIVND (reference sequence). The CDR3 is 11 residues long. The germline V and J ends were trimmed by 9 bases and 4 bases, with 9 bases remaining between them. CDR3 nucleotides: TGTGCCAGCAGGCGGGGCACTGAAGCTTTCTTT. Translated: CASRRGTEAFF.

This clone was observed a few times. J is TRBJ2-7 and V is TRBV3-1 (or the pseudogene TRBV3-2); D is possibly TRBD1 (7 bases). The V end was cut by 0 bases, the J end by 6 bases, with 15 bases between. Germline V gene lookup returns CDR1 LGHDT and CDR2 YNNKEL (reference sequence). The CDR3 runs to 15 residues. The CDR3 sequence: CASSQDAAGGGEQYF. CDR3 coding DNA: TGTGCCAGCAGCCAAGATGCGGCAGGGGGAGGCGAGCAGTACTTC.

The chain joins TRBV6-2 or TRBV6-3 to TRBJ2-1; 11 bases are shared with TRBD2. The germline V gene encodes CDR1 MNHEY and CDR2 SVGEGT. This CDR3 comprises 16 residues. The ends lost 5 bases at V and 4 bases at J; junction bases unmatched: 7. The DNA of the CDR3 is TGTGCCAGCAGTAGGGTTACTAGCGGGAGTTACAATGAGCAGTTCTTC. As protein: CASSRVTSGSYNEQFF.

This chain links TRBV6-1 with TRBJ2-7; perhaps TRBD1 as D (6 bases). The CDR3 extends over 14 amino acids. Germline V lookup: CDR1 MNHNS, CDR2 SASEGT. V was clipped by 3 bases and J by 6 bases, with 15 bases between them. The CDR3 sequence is CASSDGAGAGEQYF. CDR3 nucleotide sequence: TGTGCCAGCAGTGATGGGGCAGGGGCTGGCGAGCAGTACTTC.

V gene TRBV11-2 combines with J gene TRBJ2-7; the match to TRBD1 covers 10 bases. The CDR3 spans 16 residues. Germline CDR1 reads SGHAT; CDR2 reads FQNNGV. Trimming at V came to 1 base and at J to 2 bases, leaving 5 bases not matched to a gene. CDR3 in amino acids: CASSLAPGQGPYEQYF. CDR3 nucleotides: TGTGCCAGCAGCTTAGCCCCGGGACAGGGGCCCTACGAGCAGTACTTC.

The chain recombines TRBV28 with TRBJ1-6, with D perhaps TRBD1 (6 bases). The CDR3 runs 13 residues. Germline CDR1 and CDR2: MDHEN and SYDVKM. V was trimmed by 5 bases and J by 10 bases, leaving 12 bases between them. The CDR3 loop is CASSTGIRSPLHF. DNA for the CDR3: TGTGCCAGCAGTACAGGGATTCGGTCACCCCTCCACTTT. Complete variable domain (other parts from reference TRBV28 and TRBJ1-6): DVKVTQSSRYLVKRTGEKVFLECVQDMDHENMFWYRQDPGLGLRLIYFSYDVKMKEKGDIPEGYSVSREKKERFSLILESASTNQTSMYLCASSTGIRSPLHFGNGTRLTVT.

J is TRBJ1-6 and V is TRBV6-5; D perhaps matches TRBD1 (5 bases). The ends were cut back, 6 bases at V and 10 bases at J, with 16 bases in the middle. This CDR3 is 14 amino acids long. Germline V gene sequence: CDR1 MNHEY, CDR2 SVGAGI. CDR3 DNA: TGTGCCAGCAGAACCCAGGGTTTAGGATCACCCCTCCACTTT. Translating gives CASRTQGLGSPLHF.

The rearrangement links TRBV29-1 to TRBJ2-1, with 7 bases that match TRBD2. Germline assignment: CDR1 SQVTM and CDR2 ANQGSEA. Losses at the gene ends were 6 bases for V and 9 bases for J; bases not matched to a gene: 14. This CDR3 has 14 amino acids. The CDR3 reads CSVFLSGALGEQFF. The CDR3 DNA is TGCAGCGTCTTCTTAAGCGGGGCCCTGGGTGAGCAGTTCTTC.

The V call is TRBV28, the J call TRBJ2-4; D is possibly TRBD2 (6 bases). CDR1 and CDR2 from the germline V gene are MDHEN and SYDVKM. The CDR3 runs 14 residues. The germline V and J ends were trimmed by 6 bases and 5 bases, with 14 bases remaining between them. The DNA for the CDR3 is TGTGCCAGCAGCTGGGACTCCCTCCAAAACATTCAGTACTTC. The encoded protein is CASSWDSLQNIQYF.

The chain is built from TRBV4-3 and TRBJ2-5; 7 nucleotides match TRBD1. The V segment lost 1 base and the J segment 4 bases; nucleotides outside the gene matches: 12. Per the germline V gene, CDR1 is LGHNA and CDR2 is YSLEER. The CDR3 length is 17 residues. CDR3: CASSQGLGQGVGETQYF. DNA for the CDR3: TGCGCCAGCAGCCAAGGCCTGGGGCAGGGGGTTGGAGAGACCCAGTACTTC.

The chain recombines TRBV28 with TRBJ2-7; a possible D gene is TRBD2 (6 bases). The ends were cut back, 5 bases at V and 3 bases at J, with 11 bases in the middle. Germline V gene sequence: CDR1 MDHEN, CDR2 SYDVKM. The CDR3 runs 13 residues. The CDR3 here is CASSPSSVYEQYF. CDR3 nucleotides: TGTGCCAGCAGTCCTTCTAGCGTCTACGAGCAGTACTTC.